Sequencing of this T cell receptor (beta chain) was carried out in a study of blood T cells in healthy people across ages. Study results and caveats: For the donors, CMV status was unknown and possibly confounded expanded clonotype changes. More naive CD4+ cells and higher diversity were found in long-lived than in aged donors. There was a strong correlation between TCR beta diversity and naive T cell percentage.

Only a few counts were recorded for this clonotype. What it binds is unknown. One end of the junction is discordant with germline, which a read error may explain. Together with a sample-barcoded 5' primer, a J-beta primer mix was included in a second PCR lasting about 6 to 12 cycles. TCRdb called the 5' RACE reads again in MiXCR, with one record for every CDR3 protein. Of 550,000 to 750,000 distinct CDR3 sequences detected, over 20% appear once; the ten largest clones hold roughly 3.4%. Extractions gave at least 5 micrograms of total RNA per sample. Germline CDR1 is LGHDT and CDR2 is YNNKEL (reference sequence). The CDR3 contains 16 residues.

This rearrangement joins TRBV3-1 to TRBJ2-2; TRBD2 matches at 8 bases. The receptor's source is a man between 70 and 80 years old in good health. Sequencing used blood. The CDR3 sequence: CASSQDLFSGAARRIF. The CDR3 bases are TGTGCCAGCAGCCAAGATCTTTTTAGCGGGGCGGCGCGGAGGATTTTT.